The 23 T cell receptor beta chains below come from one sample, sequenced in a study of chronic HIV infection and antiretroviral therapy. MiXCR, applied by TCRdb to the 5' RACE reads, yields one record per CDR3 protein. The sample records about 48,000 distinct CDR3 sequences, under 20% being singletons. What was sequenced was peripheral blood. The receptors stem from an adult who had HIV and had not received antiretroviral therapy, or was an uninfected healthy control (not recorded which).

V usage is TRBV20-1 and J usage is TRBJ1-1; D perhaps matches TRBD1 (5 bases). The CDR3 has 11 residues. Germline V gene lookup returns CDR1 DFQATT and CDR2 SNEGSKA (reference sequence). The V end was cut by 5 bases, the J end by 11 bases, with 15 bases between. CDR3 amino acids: CSAPREGSAFF. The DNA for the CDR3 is TGCAGTGCTCCCAGGGAGGGATCGGCTTTCTTT.

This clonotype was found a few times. CDR3 amino acids: CSAPIQGMFDSPLHF. CDR3 DNA sequence: TGCAGTGCTCCGATACAGGGGATGTTTGATTCACCCCTCCACTTT. The chain employs TRBV20-1 and TRBJ1-6; TRBD1 matches 7 bases. This CDR3 has 15 amino acids. The V and J ends lost 5 bases and 8 bases, in that order; junction bases with no gene match: 12. In germline, CDR1 is DFQATT, CDR2 SNEGSKA (reference sequence).

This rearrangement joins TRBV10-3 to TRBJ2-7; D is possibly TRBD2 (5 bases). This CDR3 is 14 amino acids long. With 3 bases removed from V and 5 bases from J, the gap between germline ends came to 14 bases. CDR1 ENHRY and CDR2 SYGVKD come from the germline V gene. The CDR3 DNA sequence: TGTGCCATCAGTGAAGGACTGCTCGGGAACGAGCAGTACTTC. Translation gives CAISEGLLGNEQYF.

CDR3 sequence (DNA): TGTGCCAGCAGCGGATGGGGCAATGAGCAGTTCTTC. It encodes CASSGWGNEQFF. The rearrangement joins TRBV2 to TRBJ2-1; D is ambiguous. V was cut by 6 bases and J by 6 bases, with 9 bases left in between. The CDR3 sequence is 12 residues long. Looked up from germline, CDR1 is SNHLY and CDR2 is FYNNEI.

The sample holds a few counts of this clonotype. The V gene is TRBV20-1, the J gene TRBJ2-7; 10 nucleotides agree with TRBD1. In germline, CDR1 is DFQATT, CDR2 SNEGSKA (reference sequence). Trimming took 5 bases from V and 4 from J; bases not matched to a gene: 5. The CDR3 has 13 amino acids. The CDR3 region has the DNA TGCAGTGCTCGGGACAGGGGTCGTTACGAGCAGTACTTC. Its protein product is CSARDRGRYEQYF.

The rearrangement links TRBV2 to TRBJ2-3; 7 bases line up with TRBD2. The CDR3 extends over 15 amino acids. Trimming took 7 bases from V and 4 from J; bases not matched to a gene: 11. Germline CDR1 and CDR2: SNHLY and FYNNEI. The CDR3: CASKRREGRADTQYF. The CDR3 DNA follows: TGTGCCAGCAAGCGGAGGGAGGGCCGGGCAGATACGCAGTATTTT. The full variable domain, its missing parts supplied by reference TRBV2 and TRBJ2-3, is EPEVTQTPSHQVTQMGQEVILRCVPISNHLYFYWYRQILGQKVEFLVSFYNNEISEKSEIFDDQFSVERPDGSNFTLKIRSTKLEDSAMYFCASKRREGRADTQYFGPGTRLTVL.

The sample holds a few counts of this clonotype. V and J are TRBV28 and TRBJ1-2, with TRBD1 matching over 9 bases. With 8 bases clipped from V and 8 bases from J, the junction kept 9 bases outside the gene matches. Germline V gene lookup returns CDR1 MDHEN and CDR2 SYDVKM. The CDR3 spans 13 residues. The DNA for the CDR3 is TGTGCCAGCGGGACAGGGAGGGCCTGGGGCTACACCTTC. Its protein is CASGTGRAWGYTF.

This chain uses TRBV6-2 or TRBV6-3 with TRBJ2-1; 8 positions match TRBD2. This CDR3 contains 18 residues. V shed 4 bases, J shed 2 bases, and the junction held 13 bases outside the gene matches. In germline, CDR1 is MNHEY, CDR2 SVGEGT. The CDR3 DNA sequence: TGTGCCAGCAGTTCATTCTCAGGTAGCGGGACCACCTACAATGAGCAGTTCTTC. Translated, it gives CASSSFSGSGTTYNEQFF.

The CDR3 here is CASSDSSGRGKNEQFF. In DNA form, the CDR3 reads TGTGCCAGCAGCGACAGTAGCGGGAGAGGAAAAAATGAGCAGTTCTTC. The V and J genes are TRBV3-1 and TRBJ2-1; 9 bases agree with TRBD2. V lost 5 bases and J lost 7; bases outside the gene matches: 12. The CDR3 totals 16 residues. CDR1 and CDR2 from the germline V gene are LGHDT and YNNKEL (reference sequence).

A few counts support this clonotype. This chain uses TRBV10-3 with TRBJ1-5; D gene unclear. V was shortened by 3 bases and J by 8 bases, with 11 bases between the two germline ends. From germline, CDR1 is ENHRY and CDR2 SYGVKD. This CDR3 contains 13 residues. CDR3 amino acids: CAISDRAAKPQHF. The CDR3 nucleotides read TGTGCCATCAGTGATCGGGCGGCCAAGCCCCAGCATTTT.

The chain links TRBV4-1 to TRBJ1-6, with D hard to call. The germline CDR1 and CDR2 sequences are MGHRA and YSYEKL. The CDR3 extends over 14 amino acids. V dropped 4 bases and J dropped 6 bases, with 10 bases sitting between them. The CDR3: CASSRTKINSPLHF. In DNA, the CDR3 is TGCGCCAGCAGCCGTACCAAAATTAATTCACCCCTCCACTTT.

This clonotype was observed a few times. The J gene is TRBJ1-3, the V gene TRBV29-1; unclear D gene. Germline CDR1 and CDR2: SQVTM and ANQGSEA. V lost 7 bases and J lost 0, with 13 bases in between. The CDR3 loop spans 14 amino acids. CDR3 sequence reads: CSAQRPGSGNTIYF. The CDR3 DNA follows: TGCAGCGCCCAGAGACCGGGCTCTGGAAACACCATATATTTT.

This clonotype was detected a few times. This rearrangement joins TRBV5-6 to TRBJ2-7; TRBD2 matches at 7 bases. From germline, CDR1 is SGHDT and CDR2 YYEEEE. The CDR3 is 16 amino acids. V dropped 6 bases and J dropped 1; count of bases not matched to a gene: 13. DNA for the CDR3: TGTGCCAGCACCGTGTTAGCGGGCCCGTTATCCTACGAGCAGTACTTC. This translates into CASTVLAGPLSYEQYF. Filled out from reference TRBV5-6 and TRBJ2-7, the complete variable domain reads DAGVTQSPTHLIKTRGQQVTLRCSPKSGHDTVSWYQQALGQGPQFIFQYYEEEERQRGNFPDRFSGHQFPNYSSELNVNALLLGDSALYLCASTVLAGPLSYEQYFGPGTRLTVT.

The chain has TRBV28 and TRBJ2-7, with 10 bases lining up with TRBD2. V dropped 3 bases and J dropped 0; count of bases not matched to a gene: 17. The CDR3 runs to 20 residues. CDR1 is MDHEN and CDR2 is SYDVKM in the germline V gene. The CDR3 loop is CASSLFVPGGLASLSYEQYF. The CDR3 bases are TGTGCCAGCAGTTTGTTTGTACCCGGGGGACTAGCGAGCCTCTCCTACGAGCAGTACTTC.

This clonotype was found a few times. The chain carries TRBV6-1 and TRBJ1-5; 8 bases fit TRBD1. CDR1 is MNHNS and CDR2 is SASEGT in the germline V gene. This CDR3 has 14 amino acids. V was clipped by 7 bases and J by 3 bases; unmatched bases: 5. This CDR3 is CASITGGSNQPQHF. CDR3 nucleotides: TGTGCCAGCATAACAGGGGGATCCAATCAGCCCCAGCATTTT.

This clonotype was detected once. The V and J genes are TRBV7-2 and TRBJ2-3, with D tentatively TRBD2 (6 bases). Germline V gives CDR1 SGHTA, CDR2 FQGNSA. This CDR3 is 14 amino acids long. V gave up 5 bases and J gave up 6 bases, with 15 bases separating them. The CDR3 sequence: CASSLLASGDTQYF. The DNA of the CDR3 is TGTGCCAGCAGCCTACTAGCTTCAGGGGATACGCAGTATTTT.

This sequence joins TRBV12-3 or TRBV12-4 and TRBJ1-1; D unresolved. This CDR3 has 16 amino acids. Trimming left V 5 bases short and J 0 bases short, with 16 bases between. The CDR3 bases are TGTGCCAGCAGTCAACCCCGCGCAGTAATGAACACTGAAGCTTTCTTT. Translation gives CASSQPRAVMNTEAFF.

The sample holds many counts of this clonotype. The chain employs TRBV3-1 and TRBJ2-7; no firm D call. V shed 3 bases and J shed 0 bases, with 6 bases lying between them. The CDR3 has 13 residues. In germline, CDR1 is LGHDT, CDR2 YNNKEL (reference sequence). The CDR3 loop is CASSQRLSYEQYF. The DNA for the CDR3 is TGTGCCAGCAGCCAGCGTCTCTCCTACGAGCAGTACTTC.

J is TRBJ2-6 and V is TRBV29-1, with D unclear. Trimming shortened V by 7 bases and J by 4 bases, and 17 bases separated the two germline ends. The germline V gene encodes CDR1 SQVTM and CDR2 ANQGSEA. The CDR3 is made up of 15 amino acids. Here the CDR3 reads CSALPLPRGANVLTF. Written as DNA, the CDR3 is TGCAGCGCCCTCCCCCTCCCGAGGGGGGCCAACGTCCTGACTTTC.

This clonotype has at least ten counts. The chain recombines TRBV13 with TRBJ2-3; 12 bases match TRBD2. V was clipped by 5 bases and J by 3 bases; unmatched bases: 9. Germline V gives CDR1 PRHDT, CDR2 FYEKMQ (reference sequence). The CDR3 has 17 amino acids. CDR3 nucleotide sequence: TGTGCCAGCAGCGGGTCTAGCGGGAGGGCCGGAACAGATACGCAGTATTTT. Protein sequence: CASSGSSGRAGTDTQYF. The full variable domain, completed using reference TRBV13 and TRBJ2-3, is AAGVIQSPRHLIKEKRETATLKCYPIPRHDTVYWYQQGPGQDPQFLISFYEKMQSDKGSIPDRFSAQQFSDYHSELNMSSLELGDSALYFCASSGSSGRAGTDTQYFGPGTRLTVL.

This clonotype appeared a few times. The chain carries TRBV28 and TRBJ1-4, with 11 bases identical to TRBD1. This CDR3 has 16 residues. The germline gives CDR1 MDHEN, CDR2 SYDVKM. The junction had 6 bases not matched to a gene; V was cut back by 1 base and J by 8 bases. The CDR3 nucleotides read TGTGCCAGCAGTTTATCGGGACAGGGGGAATGGGAAAAACTGTTTTTT. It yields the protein CASSLSGQGEWEKLFF.

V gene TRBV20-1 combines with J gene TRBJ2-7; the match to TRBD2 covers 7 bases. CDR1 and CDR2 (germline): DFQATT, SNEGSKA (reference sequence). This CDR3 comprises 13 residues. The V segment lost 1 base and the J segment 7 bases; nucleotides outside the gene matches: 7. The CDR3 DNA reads TGCAGTGCTAGAGTCGGGCGGGAGTGGGAGCAGTACTTC. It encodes CSARVGREWEQYF.

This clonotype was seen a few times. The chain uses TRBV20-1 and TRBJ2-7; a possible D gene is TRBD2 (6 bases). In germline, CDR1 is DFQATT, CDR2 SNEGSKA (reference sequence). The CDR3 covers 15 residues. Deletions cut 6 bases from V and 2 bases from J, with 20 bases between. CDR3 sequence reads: CSASAPASVTYEQYF. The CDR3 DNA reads TGCAGTGCGTCAGCGCCGGCTAGCGTAACCTACGAGCAGTACTTC.